This T cell receptor beta chain originates from a study of cytomegalovirus exposure and HLA in healthy donors. Study-level results: According to an earlier analysis, most TCR beta V segments yielded productive rearrangements about 87% or about 30% of the time. 87-base-pair reads could not separate some V segments, including TRBV6-2 and TRBV6-3. In a later analysis, a missense DCLRE1C variant was linked to TCR beta V- and J-gene trimming. Some public TCRs appeared in many individuals, while most sequences were rare.

As to this clone: No antigen is known for it.

V was clipped by 1 base and J by 10 bases, with 12 bases between them. Germline-derived CDR1 and CDR2 are MNHEY and SVGAGI. The CDR3 has 13 amino acids. Primers included in the PCR were 60 Vbeta and 13 Jbeta primers. TCRdb's copy holds only in-frame clones and misses some; the assay was immunoSEQ multiplex PCR. There are some 72,000 clones in the sample, with about 5% held by the top ten. This chain uses TRBV6-5 with TRBJ2-3; possible D gene TRBD2, 5 bases. Sequencing was performed on PBMCs. This receptor was obtained from a man aged 25 to 45 in good health and CMV-seronegative. DNA for the CDR3: TGTGCCAGCAGTTACTTATCAGAGAGGGCGCAGTATTTT. Its protein is CASSYLSERAQYF.